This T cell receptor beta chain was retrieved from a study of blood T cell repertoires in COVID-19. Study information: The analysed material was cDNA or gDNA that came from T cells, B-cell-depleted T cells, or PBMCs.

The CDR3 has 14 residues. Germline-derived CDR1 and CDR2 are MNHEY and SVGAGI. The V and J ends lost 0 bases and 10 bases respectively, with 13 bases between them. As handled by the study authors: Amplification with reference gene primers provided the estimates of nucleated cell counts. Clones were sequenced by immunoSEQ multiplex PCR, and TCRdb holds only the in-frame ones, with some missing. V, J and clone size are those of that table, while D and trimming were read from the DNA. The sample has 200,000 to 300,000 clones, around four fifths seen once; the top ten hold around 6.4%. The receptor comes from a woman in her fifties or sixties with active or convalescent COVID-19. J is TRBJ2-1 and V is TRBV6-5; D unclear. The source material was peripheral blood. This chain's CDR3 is CASSYSRHPREQFF. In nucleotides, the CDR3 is TGTGCCAGCAGTTACTCGAGGCACCCACGAGAGCAGTTCTTC.